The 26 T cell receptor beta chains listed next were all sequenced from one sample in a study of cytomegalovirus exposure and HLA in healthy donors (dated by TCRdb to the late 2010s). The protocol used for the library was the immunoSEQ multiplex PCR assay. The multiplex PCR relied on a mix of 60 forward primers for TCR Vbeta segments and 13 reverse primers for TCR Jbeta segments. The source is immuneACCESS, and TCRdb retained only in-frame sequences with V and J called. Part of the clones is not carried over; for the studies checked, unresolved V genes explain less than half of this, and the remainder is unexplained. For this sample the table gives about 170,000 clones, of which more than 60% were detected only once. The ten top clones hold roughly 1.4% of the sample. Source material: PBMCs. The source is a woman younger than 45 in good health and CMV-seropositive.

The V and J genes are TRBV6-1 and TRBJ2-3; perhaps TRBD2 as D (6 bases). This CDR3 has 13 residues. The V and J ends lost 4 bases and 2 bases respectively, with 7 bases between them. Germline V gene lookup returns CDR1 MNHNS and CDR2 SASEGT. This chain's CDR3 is CASSGTITDTQYF. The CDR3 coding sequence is TGTGCCAGCAGTGGGACTATCACAGATACGCAGTATTTT.

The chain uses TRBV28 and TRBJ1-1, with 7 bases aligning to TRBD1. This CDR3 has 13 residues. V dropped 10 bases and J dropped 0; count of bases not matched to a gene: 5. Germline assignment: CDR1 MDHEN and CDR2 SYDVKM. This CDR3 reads CANRGTVNTEAFF. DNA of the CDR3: TGTGCCAACCGAGGGACAGTGAACACTGAAGCTTTCTTT.

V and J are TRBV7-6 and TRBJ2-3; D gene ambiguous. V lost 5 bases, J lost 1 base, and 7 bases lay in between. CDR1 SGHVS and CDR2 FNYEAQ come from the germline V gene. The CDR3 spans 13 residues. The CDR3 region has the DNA TGTGCCAGCAGCCCCCCGGGCACAGATACGCAGTATTTT. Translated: CASSPPGTDTQYF. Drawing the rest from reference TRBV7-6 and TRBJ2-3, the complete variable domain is GAGVSQSPRYKVTKRGQDVALRCDPISGHVSLYWYRQALGQGPEFLTYFNYEAQQDKSGLPNDRFSAERPEGSISTLTIQRTEQRDSAMYRCASSPPGTDTQYFGPGTRLTVL.

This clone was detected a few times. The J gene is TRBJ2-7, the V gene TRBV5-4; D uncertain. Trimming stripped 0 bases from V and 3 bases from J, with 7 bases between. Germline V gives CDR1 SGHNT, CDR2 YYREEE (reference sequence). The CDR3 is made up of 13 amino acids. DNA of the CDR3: TGTGCCAGCAGCTTGGGGTCTAGCTACGAGCAGTACTTC. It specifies CASSLGSSYEQYF.

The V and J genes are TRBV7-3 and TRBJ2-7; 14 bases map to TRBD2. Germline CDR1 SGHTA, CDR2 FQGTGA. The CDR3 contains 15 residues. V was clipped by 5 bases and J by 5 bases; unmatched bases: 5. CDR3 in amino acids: CASSIGTSGSDEQYF. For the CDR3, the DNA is TGTGCCAGCAGCATAGGGACTAGCGGGAGTGACGAGCAGTACTTC.

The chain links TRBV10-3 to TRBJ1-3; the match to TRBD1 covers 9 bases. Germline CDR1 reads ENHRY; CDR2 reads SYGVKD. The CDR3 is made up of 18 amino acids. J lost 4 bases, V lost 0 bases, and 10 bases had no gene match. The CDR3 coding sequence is TGTGCCATCAGTGAGTCACAAGGACAGGGGACGGCGGGAAACACCATATATTTT. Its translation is CAISESQGQGTAGNTIYF.

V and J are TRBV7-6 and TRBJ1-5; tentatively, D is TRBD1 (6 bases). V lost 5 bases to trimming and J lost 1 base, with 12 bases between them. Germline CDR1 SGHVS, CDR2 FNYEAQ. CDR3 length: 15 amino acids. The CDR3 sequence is CASSPMTGSNQPQHF. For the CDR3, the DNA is TGTGCCAGCAGCCCCATGACAGGCAGCAATCAGCCCCAGCATTTT. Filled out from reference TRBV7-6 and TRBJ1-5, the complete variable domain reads GAGVSQSPRYKVTKRGQDVALRCDPISGHVSLYWYRQALGQGPEFLTYFNYEAQQDKSGLPNDRFSAERPEGSISTLTIQRTEQRDSAMYRCASSPMTGSNQPQHFGDGTRLSIL.

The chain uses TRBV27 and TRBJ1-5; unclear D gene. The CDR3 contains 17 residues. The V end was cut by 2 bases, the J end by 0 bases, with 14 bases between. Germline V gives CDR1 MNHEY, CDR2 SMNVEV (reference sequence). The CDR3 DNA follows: TGTGCCAGCAGTTTAGGCCCGTCCACCGTTAGCAATCAGCCCCAGCATTTT. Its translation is CASSLGPSTVSNQPQHF.

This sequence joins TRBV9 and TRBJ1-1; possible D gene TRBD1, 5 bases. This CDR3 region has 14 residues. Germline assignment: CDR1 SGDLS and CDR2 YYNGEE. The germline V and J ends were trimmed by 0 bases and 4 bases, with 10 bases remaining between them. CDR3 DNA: TGTGCCAGCAGCGTAGGCTTAGGGGTCACTGAAGCTTTCTTT. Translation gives CASSVGLGVTEAFF.

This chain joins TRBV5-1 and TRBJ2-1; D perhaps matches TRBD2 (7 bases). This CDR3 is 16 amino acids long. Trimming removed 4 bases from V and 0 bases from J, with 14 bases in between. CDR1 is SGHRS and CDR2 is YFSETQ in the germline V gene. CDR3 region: CASSPRGGNSYNEQFF. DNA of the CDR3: TGCGCCAGCAGCCCGAGGGGGGGTAACTCCTACAATGAGCAGTTCTTC.

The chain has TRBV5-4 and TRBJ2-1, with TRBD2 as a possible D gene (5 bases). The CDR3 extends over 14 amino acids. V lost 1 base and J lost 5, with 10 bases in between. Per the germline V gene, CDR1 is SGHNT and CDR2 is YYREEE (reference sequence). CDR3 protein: CASSLFTSDNEQFF. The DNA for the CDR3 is TGTGCCAGCAGCTTGTTCACTAGTGACAATGAGCAGTTCTTC. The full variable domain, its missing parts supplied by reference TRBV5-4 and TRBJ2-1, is ETGVTQSPTHLIKTRGQQVTLRCSSQSGHNTVSWYQQALGQGPQFIFQYYREEENGRGNFPPRFSGLQFPNYSSELNVNALELDDSALYLCASSLFTSDNEQFFGPGTRLTVL.

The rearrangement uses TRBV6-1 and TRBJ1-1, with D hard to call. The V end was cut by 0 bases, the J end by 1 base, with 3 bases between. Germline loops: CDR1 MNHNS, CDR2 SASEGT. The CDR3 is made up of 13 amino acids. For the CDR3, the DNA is TGTGCCAGCAGTGAAGCTCGGAACACTGAAGCTTTCTTT. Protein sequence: CASSEARNTEAFF.

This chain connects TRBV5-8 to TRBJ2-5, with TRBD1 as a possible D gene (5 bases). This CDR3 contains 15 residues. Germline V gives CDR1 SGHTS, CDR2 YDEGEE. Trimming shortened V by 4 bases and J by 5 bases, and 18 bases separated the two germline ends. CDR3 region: CASSLGFAGSETQYF. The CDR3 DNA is TGTGCCAGCAGCCTCGGGTTTGCAGGGTCTGAGACCCAGTACTTC.

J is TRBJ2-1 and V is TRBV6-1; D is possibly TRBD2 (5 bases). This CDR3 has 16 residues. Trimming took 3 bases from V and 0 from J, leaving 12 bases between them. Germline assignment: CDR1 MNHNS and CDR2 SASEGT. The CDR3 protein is CASSDRGSYSYNEQFF. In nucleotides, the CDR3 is TGTGCCAGCAGTGACAGAGGGAGTTACTCCTACAATGAGCAGTTCTTC.

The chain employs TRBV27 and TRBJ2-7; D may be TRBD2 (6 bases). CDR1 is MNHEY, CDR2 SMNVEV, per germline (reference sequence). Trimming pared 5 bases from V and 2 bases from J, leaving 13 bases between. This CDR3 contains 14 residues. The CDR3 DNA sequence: TGTGCCAGCAGTGGGCGGGACGGCACCTACGAGCAGTACTTC. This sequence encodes CASSGRDGTYEQYF.

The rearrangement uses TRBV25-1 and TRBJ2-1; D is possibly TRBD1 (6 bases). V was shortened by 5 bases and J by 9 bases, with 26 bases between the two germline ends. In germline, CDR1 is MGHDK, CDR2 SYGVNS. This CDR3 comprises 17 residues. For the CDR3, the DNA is TGTGCCAGCAGTAGTCTCGAAGGGGGAATGGGGATTGGTGAGCAGTTCTTC. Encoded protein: CASSSLEGGMGIGEQFF. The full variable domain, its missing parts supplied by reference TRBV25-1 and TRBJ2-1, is EADIYQTPRYLVIGTGKKITLECSQTMGHDKMYWYQQDPGMELHLIHYSYGVNSTEKGDLSSESTVSRIRTEHFPLTLESARPSHTSQYLCASSSLEGGMGIGEQFFGPGTRLTVL.

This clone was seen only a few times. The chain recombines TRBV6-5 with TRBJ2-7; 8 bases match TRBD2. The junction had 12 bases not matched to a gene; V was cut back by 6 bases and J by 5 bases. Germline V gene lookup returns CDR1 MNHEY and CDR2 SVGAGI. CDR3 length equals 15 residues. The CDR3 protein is CASSGRGSGINEQYF. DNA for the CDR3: TGTGCCAGCAGCGGCCGGGGTAGCGGGATAAACGAGCAGTACTTC.

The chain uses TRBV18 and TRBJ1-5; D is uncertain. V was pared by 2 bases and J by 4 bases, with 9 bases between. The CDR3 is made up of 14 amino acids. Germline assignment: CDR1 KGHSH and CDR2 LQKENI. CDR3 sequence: CASSPGRMNQPQHF. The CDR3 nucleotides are TGTGCCAGCTCACCAGGCAGGATGAATCAGCCCCAGCATTTT.

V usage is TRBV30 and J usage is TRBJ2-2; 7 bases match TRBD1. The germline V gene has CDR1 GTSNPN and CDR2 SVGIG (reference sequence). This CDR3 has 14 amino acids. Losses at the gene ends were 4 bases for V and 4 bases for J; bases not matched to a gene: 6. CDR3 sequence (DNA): TGTGCCTGGACAAGAGGGGGCAGCACCGGGGAGCTGTTTTTT. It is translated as CAWTRGGSTGELFF.

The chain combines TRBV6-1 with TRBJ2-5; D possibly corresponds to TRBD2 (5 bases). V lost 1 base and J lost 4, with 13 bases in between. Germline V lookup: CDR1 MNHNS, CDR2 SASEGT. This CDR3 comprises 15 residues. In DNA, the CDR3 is TGTGCCAGCAGTGAAGAGGCCCTAGGAGGAGAGACCCAGTACTTC. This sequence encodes CASSEEALGGETQYF.

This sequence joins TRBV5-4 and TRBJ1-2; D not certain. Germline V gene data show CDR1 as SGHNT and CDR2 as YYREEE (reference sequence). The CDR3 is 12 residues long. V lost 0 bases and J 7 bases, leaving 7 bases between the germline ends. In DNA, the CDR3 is TGTGCCAGCAGCTTGGCCGGAGGTGGCTACACCTTC. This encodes CASSLAGGGYTF.

The CDR3 loop is CASSEPLAGSSYNEQFF. In DNA, the CDR3 is TGTGCCAGCAGTGAACCTCTCGCGGGTAGCTCCTACAATGAGCAGTTCTTC. This chain connects TRBV6-1 to TRBJ2-1, with D maybe TRBD2 (5 bases). Germline lookup yields CDR1 MNHNS and CDR2 SASEGT. The V gene lost 2 bases and the J gene lost 0 bases, with 14 bases spanning the gap. The CDR3 is 17 residues long.

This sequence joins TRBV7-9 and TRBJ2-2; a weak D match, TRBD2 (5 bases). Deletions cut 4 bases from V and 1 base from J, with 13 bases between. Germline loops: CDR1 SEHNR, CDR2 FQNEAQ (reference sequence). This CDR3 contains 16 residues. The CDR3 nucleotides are TGTGCCAGCAGCTCCCGAGGAGCGGTGAACACCGGGGAGCTGTTTTTT. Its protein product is CASSSRGAVNTGELFF.

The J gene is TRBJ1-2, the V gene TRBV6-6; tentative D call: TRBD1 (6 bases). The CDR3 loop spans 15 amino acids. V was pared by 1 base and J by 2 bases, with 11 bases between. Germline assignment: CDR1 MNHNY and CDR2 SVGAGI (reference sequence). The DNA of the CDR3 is TGTGCCAGCAGTTACTTATACAGGGCCAACTATGGCTACACCTTC. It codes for CASSYLYRANYGYTF.

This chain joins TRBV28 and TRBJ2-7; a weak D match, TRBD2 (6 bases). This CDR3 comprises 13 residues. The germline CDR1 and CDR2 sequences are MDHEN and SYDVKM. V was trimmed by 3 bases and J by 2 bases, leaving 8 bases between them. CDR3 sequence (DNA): TGTGCCAGCAGTTTCGGGGGTACCTACGAGCAGTACTTC. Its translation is CASSFGGTYEQYF.

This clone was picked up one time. The CDR3 loop is CASSPQGSGTEAFF. The CDR3 DNA reads as TGTGCCAGCAGCCCTCAGGGATCTGGCACTGAAGCTTTCTTT. The chain is built from TRBV6-5 and TRBJ1-1, with a possible D match to TRBD1 (5 bases). The V gene's germline CDR1 is MNHEY and CDR2 SVGAGI. V was pared by 6 bases and J by 4 bases, with 15 bases between. The CDR3 is 14 residues long.